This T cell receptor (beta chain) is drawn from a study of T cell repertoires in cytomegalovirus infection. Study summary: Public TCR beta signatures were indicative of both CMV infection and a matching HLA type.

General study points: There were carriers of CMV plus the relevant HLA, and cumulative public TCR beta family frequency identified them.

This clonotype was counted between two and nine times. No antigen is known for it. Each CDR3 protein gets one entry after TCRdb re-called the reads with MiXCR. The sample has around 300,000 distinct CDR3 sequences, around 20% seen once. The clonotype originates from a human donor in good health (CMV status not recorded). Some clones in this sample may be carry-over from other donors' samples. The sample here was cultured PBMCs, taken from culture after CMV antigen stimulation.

DNA for the CDR3: TGTGCCAGCAGCACCGCGGTTAGCGGGAGGACGAGCGAGCAGTACTTC. Translation gives CASSTAVSGRTSEQYF. V usage is TRBV11-3 and J usage is TRBJ2-7; TRBD2 matches at 10 bases. The V gene end was trimmed by 5 bases and the J gene end by 6 bases; junction bases not matched to a gene: 13. Germline values: CDR1 SGHNT, CDR2 YENEEA. The CDR3 has 16 amino acids.